The sequence of this TCR beta chain was determined in a study of blood T cells in healthy people across ages. Study results and limitations: Age showed a roughly linear inverse relationship with TCR beta diversity per million T cells. With unsorted PBMCs, a conclusive comparison of naive versus antigen-experienced cells was not possible.

This clonotype was detected a few times. Its antigen is still unknown. A second PCR, run for roughly 6 to 11 cycles, used a sample-barcoded 5' primer plus a J-beta primer mix. TCRdb re-analysed the 5' RACE reads in MiXCR, keeping a single row per CDR3 protein. This table has around 870,000 distinct CDR3 sequences, under 35% appearing once. The germline V gene encodes CDR1 DFQATT and CDR2 SNEGSKA (reference sequence). The CDR3 is 13 amino acids. With 5 bases removed from V and 6 bases from J, the gap between germline ends came to 16 bases. Samples each had at least 5.5 micrograms of total RNA extracted.

The V and J genes are TRBV20-1 and TRBJ1-1; tentative D call: TRBD1 (6 bases). The sequencing input was blood. This receptor was identified in a woman older than 75 in good health. The CDR3 nucleotides are TGCAGTGCTGAGGGGACACCGAAGCCTGAAGCTTTCTTT. This gives the protein CSAEGTPKPEAFF.